One sample yielded the 21 T cell receptor beta chains listed below, sequenced in a study of blood T cell repertoires in COVID-19. Sequenced by immunoSEQ multiplex PCR; TCRdb stores in-frame clones only, minus some. This sample has 400,000 or so clones, with about 89% found just once. The specimen sequenced was PBMCs or T cells enriched from blood (not recorded which). Receptor source: a man between 40 and 49 years old in a cohort exposed to, infected with or recovered from COVID-19 (not recorded which).

V and J are TRBV3-1 (or the pseudogene TRBV3-2) and TRBJ1-6, with 8 bases lining up with TRBD1. The J segment lost 10 bases and the V segment lost 4 bases, leaving 3 bases of the junction unmatched. The CDR3 runs to 13 residues. The V gene's germline CDR1 is LGHDT and CDR2 YNNKEL (reference sequence). The CDR3 DNA sequence: TGTGCCAGCAGCCCCAGGGGGCAATCACCCCTCCACTTT. This codes for CASSPRGQSPLHF.

The J gene is TRBJ1-2, the V gene TRBV24-1; the match to TRBD1 covers 10 bases. The germline gives CDR1 KGHDR, CDR2 SFDVKD. The CDR3 covers 16 residues. V shed 3 bases, J shed 8 bases, and the junction held 11 bases outside the gene matches. Written as DNA, the CDR3 is TGTGCCACCAGTGATCAAAGACAGGGGGCGCATCGGGGCTACACCTTC. Translating it yields CATSDQRQGAHRGYTF.

The J gene is TRBJ1-2, the V gene TRBV10-3; D possibly corresponds to TRBD1 (5 bases). V was cut by 7 bases and J by 4 bases, with 16 bases left in between. This CDR3 spans 14 amino acids. The germline gives CDR1 ENHRY, CDR2 SYGVKD. As DNA, the CDR3 is TGTGCCATCACCCAAACAGGAAACGTCTATGGCTACACCTTC. Translated, it gives CAITQTGNVYGYTF.

The chain combines TRBV5-5 with TRBJ2-7, with TRBD1 matching 8 bases. Germline lookup yields CDR1 SGHKS and CDR2 YYEKEE (reference sequence). Trimming cost V 0 bases and J 2 bases; bases outside gene matches: 10. The CDR3 has 17 amino acids. The CDR3 protein is CASSLARTGLYTYEQYF. Written as DNA, the CDR3 is TGTGCCAGCAGCTTGGCCAGGACAGGGCTTTACACCTACGAGCAGTACTTC.

This clone has just one count. This chain links TRBV10-3 with TRBJ2-7; the match to TRBD1 covers 11 bases. The CDR3 totals 15 residues. Unmatched junction bases numbered 3, after V lost 5 bases and J lost 0 bases. Germline assignment: CDR1 ENHRY and CDR2 SYGVKD. The CDR3 loop reads CAISNGQGASYEQYF. The CDR3 coding sequence is TGTGCCATCAGTAATGGACAGGGGGCCTCCTACGAGCAGTACTTC.

The CDR3 spells CSVEGPGYGYTF. The DNA for the CDR3 is TGCAGCGTTGAGGGTCCAGGGTACGGCTACACCTTC. The V call is TRBV29-1, the J call TRBJ1-2; D perhaps matches TRBD1 (5 bases). CDR1 is SQVTM, CDR2 ANQGSEA, per germline. V was cut by 3 bases and J by 8 bases, with 13 bases left in between. The CDR3 extends over 12 amino acids.

Only a few counts were recorded for this clone. The chain employs TRBV14 and TRBJ1-2; D is unclear. Germline V gene sequence: CDR1 SGHDN, CDR2 FVKESK. V shed 0 bases and J shed 4 bases, with 9 bases lying between them. The CDR3 loop spans 14 amino acids. The DNA for the CDR3 is TGTGCCAGCAGCCAAGACGCGGGGTTCTATGGCTACACCTTC. As protein: CASSQDAGFYGYTF. Full variable domain (rest looked up from reference TRBV14 and TRBJ1-2): EAGVTQFPSHSVIEKGQTVTLRCDPISGHDNLYWYRRVMGKEIKFLLHFVKESKQDESGMPNNRFLAERTGGTYSTLKVQPAELEDSGVYFCASSQDAGFYGYTFGSGTRLTVV.

This clone has just a few counts. The rearrangement links TRBV5-6 to TRBJ2-1; D possibly corresponds to TRBD1 (6 bases). CDR3 length: 16 amino acids. The ends were cut back, 1 base at V and 3 bases at J, with 14 bases in the middle. Germline V gene sequence: CDR1 SGHDT, CDR2 YYEEEE. CDR3 in amino acids: CASSLRQGTIYNEQFF. The CDR3, as DNA: TGTGCCAGCAGCTTGAGGCAGGGGACGATCTACAATGAGCAGTTCTTC.

V and J are TRBV5-4 and TRBJ2-3; 13 bases align to TRBD2. This CDR3 region has 16 residues. The germline V gene encodes CDR1 SGHNT and CDR2 YYREEE (reference sequence). The junction had 6 bases not matched to a gene; V was cut back by 4 bases and J by 4 bases. CDR3 loop: CASSIRLAGGADTQYF. DNA of the CDR3: TGTGCCAGCAGCATCCGACTAGCGGGAGGCGCAGATACGCAGTATTTT.

The chain couples TRBV7-9 to TRBJ1-4, with TRBD1 as a possible D gene (5 bases). The CDR3 is 12 residues long. Trimming stripped 5 bases from V and 14 bases from J, with 15 bases between. Per the germline V gene, CDR1 is SEHNR and CDR2 is FQNEAQ (reference sequence). CDR3 in DNA: TGTGCCAGCAGCCAGTCCGGGGGACCTCTGTTTTTT. This sequence encodes CASSQSGGPLFF.

This clone showed up just once. The chain recombines TRBV11-2 with TRBJ2-2; 12 bases are a match to TRBD2. The CDR3 loop spans 16 amino acids. V was clipped by 5 bases and J by 6 bases; unmatched bases: 7. CDR1 and CDR2 from the germline V gene are SGHAT and FQNNGV. This CDR3 reads CASSPRLAGEAGELFF. Here the CDR3 DNA reads TGTGCCAGCAGCCCAAGACTAGCGGGAGAGGCCGGGGAGCTGTTTTTT.

This clone has only one observation. The same CDR3 can be traced to other DNA sequences in this sample. V gene TRBV18 combines with J gene TRBJ2-5; 10 nucleotides agree with TRBD1. Germline V gene sequence: CDR1 KGHSH, CDR2 LQKENI. The CDR3 has 14 amino acids. Trimming took 3 bases from V and 4 from J; bases not matched to a gene: 2. CDR3 sequence reads: CASSPGQGGETQYF. The CDR3 nucleotides read TGTGCCAGCTCACCCGGACAGGGGGGAGAGACCCAGTACTTC.

The chain couples TRBV5-1 to TRBJ1-1, with no clear D. V dropped 3 bases and J dropped 3 bases, with 15 bases sitting between them. The germline gives CDR1 SGHRS, CDR2 YFSETQ. The length of the CDR3 is 15 residues. The CDR3 is CASSSRTGRDTEAFF. The CDR3 bases are TGCGCCAGCAGCTCACGTACCGGGCGGGACACTGAAGCTTTCTTT.

The chain is built from TRBV6-2 or TRBV6-3 and TRBJ2-7; D may be TRBD2 (5 bases). The CDR3 totals 13 residues. Germline loops: CDR1 MNHEY, CDR2 SVGEGT. Trimming cost V 2 bases and J 5 bases, with 10 bases left between them. This CDR3 reads CASSYPGTNEQYF. The DNA of the CDR3 is TGTGCCAGCAGTTACCCGGGAACAAACGAGCAGTACTTC.

This sequence joins TRBV10-3 and TRBJ2-3, with D perhaps TRBD2 (6 bases). CDR1 is ENHRY, CDR2 SYGVKD, per germline. V was cut by 6 bases and J by 4 bases, with 17 bases left in between. The CDR3 consists of 15 residues. The CDR3 loop reads CAISEKSGGPDTQYF. The CDR3, as DNA: TGTGCCATCAGCGAAAAGTCCGGGGGACCAGATACGCAGTATTTT.

The sample holds one count of this clone. The chain recombines TRBV7-9 with TRBJ2-1, with 11 nucleotides matching TRBD2. Germline CDR1 is SEHNR and CDR2 is FQNEAQ (reference sequence). The V segment lost 1 base and the J segment 4 bases; nucleotides outside the gene matches: 3. The CDR3 is made up of 16 amino acids. The CDR3 sequence is CASSLGGLAEYNEQFF. The CDR3 DNA sequence: TGTGCCAGCAGCTTAGGGGGACTAGCGGAGTACAATGAGCAGTTCTTC.

The chain joins TRBV27 to TRBJ2-2, with D maybe TRBD1 (6 bases). The length of the CDR3 is 14 residues. V lost 4 bases and J 7 bases, leaving 13 bases between the germline ends. Per the germline V gene, CDR1 is MNHEY and CDR2 is SMNVEV (reference sequence). Written as DNA, the CDR3 is TGTGCCAGCAGTTCTCCAGGGGTTGGCGGGGAGCTGTTTTTT. Its protein is CASSSPGVGGELFF.

The gene calls are TRBV3-1 (or the pseudogene TRBV3-2) and TRBJ2-1; 7 positions match TRBD2. Germline CDR1 is LGHDT and CDR2 is YNNKEL (reference sequence). V shed 4 bases and J 15 bases; nucleotides not matched to a gene: 9. CDR3 length equals 12 residues. Written as DNA, the CDR3 is TGTGCCAGCAGCCTAACTAGCGTGGGTCGGTTCTTC. This sequence encodes CASSLTSVGRFF.

V usage is TRBV5-1 and J usage is TRBJ2-7; perhaps TRBD2 as D (5 bases). This CDR3 is built from 13 residues. Germline V CDR1 and CDR2: SGHRS, YFSETQ. Trimming took off 1 base at V and 3 bases at J, with 8 bases between the two ends. Written as DNA, the CDR3 is TGCGCCAGCAGCTTGTATGGAGGCTACGAGCAGTACTTC. It specifies CASSLYGGYEQYF.

This chain links TRBV4-1 with TRBJ2-3; 12 nucleotides match TRBD2. CDR1 and CDR2 (germline): MGHRA, YSYEKL. The CDR3 sequence is 15 residues long. V was pared by 5 bases and J by 5 bases, with 5 bases of the junction left unmatched. The CDR3, as DNA: TGCGCCAGCAGCTTTCTAGCGGGAGGGAAAGATACGCAGTATTTT. It yields the protein CASSFLAGGKDTQYF.

V and J are TRBV2 and TRBJ1-2, with D tentatively TRBD1 (6 bases). V was cut by 8 bases and J by 4 bases, with 17 bases left in between. The CDR3 runs 14 residues. Germline-derived CDR1 and CDR2 are SNHLY and FYNNEI. As DNA, the CDR3 is TGTGCCAGCGCCCGGGACACCAATATCTATGGCTACACCTTC. Translating gives CASARDTNIYGYTF.